One sample yielded the 15 T cell receptor beta chains listed below, sequenced in a study of response to subunit inactivated influenza vaccine. Each CDR3 protein gets one entry after TCRdb re-called the RT-PCR reads with MiXCR. The sample comprises roughly 160,000 distinct CDR3 sequences, 11% of which are singletons, and 9.5% to 15% rests with the top ten. This specimen consisted of non-naive T cells sorted from PBMCs, obtained roughly 6 weeks after vaccination. The receptors were gathered from a man in his forties or fifties who received an inactivated influenza vaccine.

The V and J genes are TRBV12-3 or TRBV12-4 and TRBJ2-2; 7 bases are a match to TRBD1. The CDR3 spans 15 residues. V gave up 0 bases and J gave up 4 bases; unmatched junction bases: 2. The CDR3 here is CASSLAGTVTGELFF. In DNA form, the CDR3 reads TGTGCCAGCAGTTTAGCGGGGACAGTCACCGGGGAGCTGTTTTTT.

The chain combines TRBV10-3 with TRBJ2-7, with 11 bases matching TRBD2. The CDR3 length is 15 residues. Germline V gene data show CDR1 as ENHRY and CDR2 as SYGVKD. V shed 2 bases and J 2 bases; nucleotides not matched to a gene: 2. The CDR3 nucleotides are TGTGCCATCAGTGAGGTACTAGCGGGAGCCTACGAGCAGTACTTC. This encodes CAISEVLAGAYEQYF.

The rearrangement joins TRBV20-1 to TRBJ1-3; no reliable D call. Trimming removed 3 bases at V and 3 bases at J, with 3 bases between. This CDR3 comprises 11 residues. CDR1 and CDR2 from the germline V gene are DFQATT and SNEGSKA (reference sequence). The CDR3 nucleotides are TGCAGTGCTAGTTTTGGAAACACCATATATTTT. As protein: CSASFGNTIYF.

Only a few counts were recorded for this clonotype. The chain uses TRBV27 and TRBJ2-7; TRBD2 aligns across 9 bases. CDR1 is MNHEY, CDR2 SMNVEV, per germline (reference sequence). With V trimmed by 5 bases and J by 4 bases, 6 bases remained unmatched. This CDR3 spans 14 amino acids. CDR3 bases: TGTGCCAGCAGTGTAACTAGCGGGTTTTACGAGCAGTACTTC. Translated, it gives CASSVTSGFYEQYF.

Only a few counts were recorded for this clonotype. The chain combines TRBV7-3 with TRBJ2-3; D not certain. The ends were cut back, 5 bases at V and 5 bases at J, with 8 bases in the middle. CDR1 SGHTA and CDR2 FQGTGA come from the germline V gene. The CDR3 is made up of 12 amino acids. The CDR3 DNA reads as TGTGCCAGCAGCCTTTCAGGAGATACGCAGTATTTT. It codes for CASSLSGDTQYF.

The rearrangement links TRBV12-3 or TRBV12-4 to TRBJ2-1, with no clear D. The V gene lost 7 bases and the J gene lost 10 bases, with 14 bases spanning the gap. The CDR3 has 12 residues. The CDR3 sequence: CASTPAEGEQFF. DNA for the CDR3: TGTGCCAGCACCCCCGCGGAAGGGGAGCAGTTCTTC.

This chain uses TRBV5-1 with TRBJ2-3; the match to TRBD1 covers 8 bases. The V segment lost 2 bases and the J segment 2 bases; nucleotides outside the gene matches: 4. The CDR3 length is 15 residues. Per the germline V gene, CDR1 is SGHRS and CDR2 is YFSETQ. CDR3 loop: CASSLGDRITDTQYF. CDR3 in DNA: TGCGCCAGCAGCTTAGGGGACAGGATCACAGATACGCAGTATTTT.

This clonotype has only a few counts. The gene calls are TRBV10-3 and TRBJ1-6; D possibly corresponds to TRBD1 (6 bases). V dropped 11 bases and J dropped 6 bases, with 20 bases sitting between them. CDR3 length: 15 residues. CDR1 is ENHRY and CDR2 is SYGVKD in the germline V gene. The CDR3 DNA follows: TGTGCCGCCAGTCCACAGGGAAACATTAATTCACCCCTCCACTTT. It codes for CAASPQGNINSPLHF.

Ten or more counts support this clonotype. This rearrangement joins TRBV6-5 to TRBJ2-2; D is undetermined. This CDR3 region has 12 residues. V was clipped by 10 bases and J by 8 bases, with 14 bases between them. Germline V gene sequence: CDR1 MNHEY, CDR2 SVGAGI. The CDR3 sequence is CATEGIEGELFF. The CDR3 bases are TGTGCCACCGAAGGAATCGAAGGGGAGCTGTTTTTT.

The rearrangement joins TRBV11-2 to TRBJ1-2, with D uncertain. This CDR3 is built from 16 residues. In germline, CDR1 is SGHAT, CDR2 FQNNGV. Trimming shortened V by 5 bases and J by 2 bases, and 18 bases separated the two germline ends. This chain's CDR3 is CASSPGRLAPNYGYTF. The CDR3 bases are TGTGCCAGCAGCCCCGGGAGATTGGCTCCGAACTATGGCTACACCTTC.

CDR3 sequence: CASCHRGSGTEAFF. As DNA, the CDR3 is TGTGCCAGTTGCCACCGGGGCAGCGGCACTGAAGCTTTCTTT. This chain connects TRBV7-3 to TRBJ1-1; TRBD1 might be the D (5 bases). The CDR3 has 14 amino acids. V lost 9 bases, J lost 4 bases, and 18 bases lay in between. Germline V lookup: CDR1 SGHTA, CDR2 FQGTGA.

The chain joins TRBV7-9 to TRBJ2-5; D is uncertain. V was clipped by 1 base and J by 5 bases, with 5 bases between them. This CDR3 has 12 amino acids. CDR1 and CDR2 from the germline V gene are SEHNR and FQNEAQ (reference sequence). CDR3: CASSLDWETQYF. The DNA for the CDR3 is TGTGCCAGCAGCTTAGACTGGGAGACCCAGTACTTC.

This clonotype occurred a few times. The J gene is TRBJ2-2, the V gene TRBV5-5; possibly TRBD2 for D (7 bases). V lost 1 base and J lost 2, with 12 bases in between. Germline V gives CDR1 SGHKS, CDR2 YYEKEE (reference sequence). The CDR3 has 16 amino acids. The CDR3 sequence: CASSLRGAGNTGELFF. The CDR3 region has the DNA TGTGCCAGCAGCTTGCGGGGGGCGGGTAACACCGGGGAGCTGTTTTTT.

This clonotype has only a few counts. The chain joins TRBV20-1 to TRBJ1-5, with unresolved D. There are 14 residues in the CDR3. The germline V and J ends were trimmed by 3 bases and 4 bases, with 13 bases remaining between them. Germline V gene lookup returns CDR1 DFQATT and CDR2 SNEGSKA (reference sequence). CDR3 in DNA: TGCAGTGCTAGGGTATCGGGGTCTAATCAGCCCCAGCATTTT. The encoded protein is CSARVSGSNQPQHF.

This clonotype came up a few times. The V call is TRBV28, the J call TRBJ1-1, with 8 bases that match TRBD1. This CDR3 contains 13 residues. V dropped 10 bases and J dropped 3; count of bases not matched to a gene: 7. Germline V gene sequence: CDR1 MDHEN, CDR2 SYDVKM. The CDR3 is CAISRGQDTEAFF. CDR3 coding DNA: TGTGCCATATCCAGGGGGCAGGACACTGAAGCTTTCTTT.